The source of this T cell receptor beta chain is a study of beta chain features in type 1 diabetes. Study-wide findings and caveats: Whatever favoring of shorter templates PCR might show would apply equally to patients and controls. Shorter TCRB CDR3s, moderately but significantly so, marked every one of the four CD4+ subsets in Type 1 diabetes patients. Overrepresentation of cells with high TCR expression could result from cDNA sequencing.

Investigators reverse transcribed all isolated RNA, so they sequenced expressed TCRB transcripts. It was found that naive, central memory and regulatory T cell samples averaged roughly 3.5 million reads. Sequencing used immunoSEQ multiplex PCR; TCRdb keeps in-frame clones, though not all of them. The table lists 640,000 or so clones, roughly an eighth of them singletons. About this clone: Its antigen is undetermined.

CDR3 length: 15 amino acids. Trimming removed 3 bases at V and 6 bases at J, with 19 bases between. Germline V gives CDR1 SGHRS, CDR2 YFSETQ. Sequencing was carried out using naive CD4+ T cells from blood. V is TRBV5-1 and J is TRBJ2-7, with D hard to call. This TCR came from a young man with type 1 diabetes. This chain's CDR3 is CASSSDPGGLVEQYF. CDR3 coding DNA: TGCGCCAGCAGCTCCGACCCCGGTGGTCTCGTCGAGCAGTACTTC.